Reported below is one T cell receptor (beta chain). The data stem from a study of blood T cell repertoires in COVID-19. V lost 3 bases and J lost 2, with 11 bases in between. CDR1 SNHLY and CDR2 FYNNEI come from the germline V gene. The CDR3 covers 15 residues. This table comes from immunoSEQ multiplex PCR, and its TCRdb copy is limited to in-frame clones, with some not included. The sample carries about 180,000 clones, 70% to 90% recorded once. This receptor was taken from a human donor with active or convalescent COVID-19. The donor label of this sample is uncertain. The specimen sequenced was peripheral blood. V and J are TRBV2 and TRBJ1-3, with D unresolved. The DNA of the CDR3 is TGTGCCAGCAGTGAGGAGATTTACCCTGGAAACACCATATATTTT. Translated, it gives CASSEEIYPGNTIYF.